These T cell receptor beta chains were read from a single sample in a study of cytomegalovirus exposure and HLA in healthy donors. Measured with immunoSEQ multiplex PCR; TCRdb has only the in-frame clones, and not every one. In the table there are some 230,000 clones, 75% to 95% of which are singletons. Sequences were obtained from PBMCs. The origin of the receptors is a woman between 18 and 30 years old in good health and CMV-seronegative. The CDR3 runs from the conserved cysteine through the conserved F or W. The D gene is left open where the match is weak. Some rows have no size entry. The others give once, few or many, or a class for an expanded clone.

clone size,V gene,D gene,J gene,CDR3 DNA,CDR3 protein
.,TRBV6-1,TRBD1,TRBJ1-3,TGTGCCAGCAGTGAAGCCTTGACAGGGCCCGGAAACACCATATATTTT,CASSEALTGPGNTIYF
once,TRBV9,.,TRBJ1-1,TGTGCCAGCAGCGGAGGGGAGGTGGTCACTGAAGCTTTCTTT,CASSGGEVVTEAFF
.,TRBV28,.,TRBJ1-1,TGTGCCAGCAGTTCCGGGAACACTGAAGCTTTCTTT,CASSSGNTEAFF
.,TRBV29-1,.,TRBJ2-1,TGCAGCGTCCTCGCCGTTACAAGCTCCTACAATGAGCAGTTCTTC,CSVLAVTSSYNEQFF
.,TRBV6-5,TRBD1,TRBJ1-1,TGTGCCAGCAGTTACTCCCGGACAGGGGAAGACACTGAAGCTTTCTTT,CASSYSRTGEDTEAFF
.,TRBV30,.,TRBJ2-1,TGTGCCTGGTCCCCAGGGAATGAGCAGTTCTTC,CAWSPGNEQFF
.,TRBV6-5,.,TRBJ1-2,TGTGCCAGCAGTCGGCCCGGGGGTAGCTATGGCTACACCTTC,CASSRPGGSYGYTF
.,TRBV29-1,.,TRBJ1-2,TGCAGCGTTGACTCTTTGGACAGCTATGGCTACACCTTC,CSVDSLDSYGYTF
few,TRBV2,TRBD2,TRBJ2-7,TGTGCCAGCAGTGATGGACTAGACTACGAGCAGTACTTC,CASSDGLDYEQYF
.,TRBV4-1,TRBD2,TRBJ2-7,TGCGCCAGCAGCCTGGGCCCGGTCGGGACTAGCAACTACGAGCAGTACTTC,CASSLGPVGTSNYEQYF
.,TRBV11-2,.,TRBJ2-7,TGTGCCAGCAGCTTAGTGCGGGGAACCTACGAGCAGTACTTC,CASSLVRGTYEQYF
.,TRBV21-1,.,TRBJ2-2,TGTGCCACCCGGACTAGCGGGAGTCACGGGGAGCTGTTTTTT,CATRTSGSHGELFF
.,TRBV11-2,.,TRBJ1-5,TGTGCCAGCAGCTTAGGGCCCAGGGACAATCAGCCCCAGCATTTT,CASSLGPRDNQPQHF
.,TRBV7-8,TRBD1,TRBJ2-7,TGTGCCAGCAGCCAAAGGACAGGGATCGATGCGGGCGAGCAGTACTTC,CASSQRTGIDAGEQYF
.,TRBV11-3,TRBD1,TRBJ2-7,TGTGCCAGCAGCCTCAACCAGGGGGCAACGTTATCCGAGCAGTACTTC,CASSLNQGATLSEQYF
.,TRBV14,.,TRBJ2-5,TGTGCCAGCAGCCCGATGCGGGGATCAGCGGCCGACTTC,CASSPMRGSAADF
.,TRBV27,.,TRBJ2-3,TGTGCCAGCAGTTTTAATCAACTAACAAACACAGATACGCAGTATTTT,CASSFNQLTNTDTQYF
.,TRBV11-2,.,TRBJ2-1,TGTGCCAGCAGCCGACGGGACTGGAGCTCCTACAATGAGCAGTTCTTC,CASSRRDWSSYNEQFF
once,TRBV29-1,TRBD1,TRBJ2-2,TGCAGCGTTGAAGAGTCGACTAAAAGTGGACAGGGGGGTACCGGGGAGCTGTTTTTT,CSVEESTKSGQGGTGELFF
few,TRBV5-1,.,TRBJ2-2,TGCGCCAGCAGCTCTGATCCGCGAGGGGAGCTGTTTTTT,CASSSDPRGELFF
.,TRBV9,TRBD2,TRBJ2-7,TGTGCCAGCAGCGTAGGCAGGGCGGGAGCGTACGAGCAGTACTTC,CASSVGRAGAYEQYF
.,TRBV10-3,.,TRBJ2-3,TGTGCCATCAGTGACGGCGGGAAAGTCCCAGATACGCAGTATTTT,CAISDGGKVPDTQYF
.,TRBV30,TRBD2,TRBJ2-5,TGTGCCTGGAGACCTAGCGGGAGGGCGTGGGAGACCCAGTACTTC,CAWRPSGRAWETQYF
.,TRBV12-5,.,TRBJ2-7,TGTGCTAGTGGTTTGGGGACTACTAGGTTGGAGCAGTACTTC,CASGLGTTRLEQYF
.,TRBV5-1,.,TRBJ2-5,TGCGCCAGCAGCTTGTGGACAGCCCAAGAGACCCAGTACTTC,CASSLWTAQETQYF
.,TRBV6-1,.,TRBJ2-1,TGTGCCAGCAGTGAGGAGGCACCTTATATGATCAATGAGCAGTTCTTC,CASSEEAPYMINEQFF
.,TRBV23-1,TRBD1,TRBJ2-5,TGCGCCAGCAGTCAATGGGACAGGGATAAAGGGATAGGGGGAGAGACCCAGTACTTC,CASSQWDRDKGIGGETQYF
.,TRBV11-2,TRBD2,TRBJ2-3,TGTGCCAGCAGCTTAGGCGGGAGCGCAGATACGCAGTATTTT,CASSLGGSADTQYF
.,TRBV6-1,TRBD1,TRBJ2-7,TGTGCCAGCAGCGTCGGACAGGAGTCCTACGAGCAGTACTTC,CASSVGQESYEQYF
once,TRBV30,TRBD2,TRBJ2-3,TGTGCCTGGAGTGTGGGGAGGGCAGATACGCAGTATTTT,CAWSVGRADTQYF
.,TRBV7-9,.,TRBJ2-5,TGTGCCAGCAGCTTAGCGGTGGGCCTCATGGAGACCCAGTACTTC,CASSLAVGLMETQYF
.,TRBV30,.,TRBJ1-5,TGTGCCTGGGCCGGACAGTACAATCAGCCCCAGCATTTT,CAWAGQYNQPQHF
.,TRBV5-6,.,TRBJ2-1,TGTGCCAGCAGCTTAGTCGGCGACCTAGTTGCTGAGCAGTTCTTC,CASSLVGDLVAEQFF
.,TRBV29-1,.,TRBJ1-5,TGCAGCGTTGGGGGGGATCAGCCCCAGCATTTT,CSVGGDQPQHF
once,TRBV29-1,TRBD1,TRBJ2-7,TGCAGCGTTGAAGAGCCACGAGACAGGGACCACGAGCAGTACTTC,CSVEEPRDRDHEQYF
.,TRBV19,TRBD2,TRBJ2-3,TGTGCCAGTAGTATTGGGGGGGTCCTCACAGATACGCAGTATTTT,CASSIGGVLTDTQYF
.,TRBV5-1,TRBD1,TRBJ1-5,TGCGCCAGCAGCCTCGGACAGGGGGCGTATCAGCCCCAGCATTTT,CASSLGQGAYQPQHF
.,TRBV5-1,TRBD1,TRBJ1-2,TGCGCCAGCAGCTCGACAGGGGACTATGGCTACACCTTC,CASSSTGDYGYTF
once,TRBV6-6,TRBD2,TRBJ2-7,TGTGCCAGCAACGCGGGACTAGTGTTAGGCGAGCAGTACTTC,CASNAGLVLGEQYF
.,TRBV27,TRBD2,TRBJ2-1,TGTGCCAGCAGGCCGGGACTAGCGGGTATCGGCCCCGGGGGAGAGCAGTTCTTC,CASRPGLAGIGPGGEQFF
.,TRBV18,TRBD2,TRBJ2-1,TGTGCCAGCTCCCTGGACTCTAGCGGGAGGGGCGATGAGCAGTTCTTC,CASSLDSSGRGDEQFF
.,TRBV27,.,TRBJ1-5,TGTGCCAGCAGTCCGAGGACAGACCCTCTTAGCAATCAGCCCCAGCATTTT,CASSPRTDPLSNQPQHF
.,TRBV28,TRBD2,TRBJ2-7,TGTGGATCCGGGGAGGGCCTCTACGAGCAGTACTTC,CGSGEGLYEQYF
.,TRBV5-1,.,TRBJ2-7,TGCGCCAGCAGCTTAGTGTGGGACACGATCTACGAGCAGTACTTC,CASSLVWDTIYEQYF
.,TRBV9,TRBD1,TRBJ1-3,TGTGCCAGCAGCCGCCTTAGCGGGACAGGGGGCTTTGGAAACACCATATATTTT,CASSRLSGTGGFGNTIYF
.,TRBV10-1,TRBD1,TRBJ1-1,TGCGCCAGCAGCGTGGGACAGGGTTTTAGGATGTCTGAAGCTTTCTTT,CASSVGQGFRMSEAFF
.,TRBV2,.,TRBJ1-1,TGTGCCAGTCGACAGCCTATGAACACTGAAGCTTTCTTT,CASRQPMNTEAFF
.,TRBV27,.,TRBJ2-2,TGTGCCAGCAGTTTCCTTCCTAACACCGGGGAGCTGTTTTTT,CASSFLPNTGELFF
.,TRBV6-1,TRBD2,TRBJ2-3,TGTGCCAGCAGGGGAGGACTAGCGGGAGAGGATACGCAGTATTTT,CASRGGLAGEDTQYF
.,TRBV2,TRBD1,TRBJ1-6,TGTGCCAGCAATGCTGACAGGGTTGCTTCACCCCTCCACTTT,CASNADRVASPLHF
.,TRBV7-8,.,TRBJ1-1,TGTGCCAGCAGCTTAGTTAGACTGACCTTAAACACTGAAGCTTTCTTT,CASSLVRLTLNTEAFF